Listed below are T cell receptor beta chains from one sample, sequenced in a study of spatial heterogeneity in lung cancer. TCRdb re-analysed the 5' RACE reads in MiXCR, keeping a single row per CDR3 protein. Found here are roughly 20,000 distinct CDR3 sequences, 4.8% of them singletons; the top ten hold 9% to 10%. The material sequenced was lung tumor tissue, taken at surgery. These receptors originate from a male donor with early-stage non-small cell lung cancer. The CDR3 runs from the conserved cysteine through the conserved F or W. D genes are given only for firm matches. Clone size is given for some rows only: seen once, a few or many times, or a class if the clone is expanded.

V gene: TRBV20-1
D gene: NA
clone size: few
J gene: TRBJ1-2
CDR3 protein: CSASSRSYGYTF
CDR3 DNA: TGCAGTGCTAGTTCCAGAAGCTATGGCTACACCTTC

V gene: TRBV28
D gene: NA
clone size: many
J gene: TRBJ1-4
CDR3 protein: CASRGWGSDEKLFF
CDR3 DNA: TGTGCCAGCAGGGGGTGGGGGTCGGATGAAAAACTGTTTTTT

V gene: TRBV4-1
D gene: TRBD2
clone size: NA
J gene: TRBJ2-2
CDR3 protein: CASSQRRTSGVTGELFF
CDR3 DNA: TGCGCCAGCAGCCAAAGAAGGACTAGCGGCGTGACCGGGGAGCTGTTTTTT

V gene: TRBV29-1
D gene: NA
clone size: many
J gene: TRBJ2-6
CDR3 protein: CSFLGPISSGANVLTF
CDR3 DNA: TGCAGCTTCCTGGGCCCGATCAGCTCTGGGGCCAACGTCCTGACTTTC

V gene: TRBV7-2
D gene: TRBD2
clone size: many
J gene: TRBJ2-5
CDR3 protein: CASSLALAGGRETQYF
CDR3 DNA: TGTGCCAGCAGCTTAGCGCTAGCGGGAGGACGAGAGACCCAGTACTTC

V gene: TRBV4-2
D gene: NA
clone size: many
J gene: TRBJ2-4
CDR3 protein: CASSQGDRGGTKNIQYF
CDR3 DNA: TGTGCCAGCAGCCAAGGGGATAGGGGGGGAACCAAAAACATTCAGTACTTC

V gene: TRBV14
D gene: TRBD1
clone size: many
J gene: TRBJ1-6
CDR3 protein: CASSLQGASRSPLHF
CDR3 DNA: TGTGCCAGCAGCCTTCAGGGGGCCTCGAGGTCGCCCCTCCACTTT

V gene: TRBV20-1
D gene: TRBD2
clone size: NA
J gene: TRBJ2-7
CDR3 protein: CSAGLAAVFYEQYF
CDR3 DNA: TGCAGTGCTGGCCTAGCGGCCGTCTTCTACGAGCAGTACTTC

V gene: TRBV28
D gene: NA
clone size: many
J gene: TRBJ1-2
CDR3 protein: CASSLIWTAGYTF
CDR3 DNA: TGTGCCAGCAGTTTAATATGGACAGCTGGCTACACCTTC

V gene: TRBV7-2
D gene: TRBD1
clone size: many
J gene: TRBJ2-2
CDR3 protein: CARQGLDGGELFF
CDR3 DNA: TGTGCCAGACAGGGGCTCGACGGCGGGGAGCTGTTTTTT

V gene: TRBV7-2
D gene: NA
clone size: many
J gene: TRBJ2-1
CDR3 protein: CASSLYTRAMGTYNEQFF
CDR3 DNA: TGTGCCAGCAGCTTATATACCAGGGCTATGGGTACCTACAATGAGCAGTTCTTC

V gene: TRBV6-5
D gene: NA
clone size: many
J gene: TRBJ2-2
CDR3 protein: CASSSVGRGTGELFF
CDR3 DNA: TGTGCCAGCAGTTCCGTAGGCCGTGGCACCGGGGAGCTGTTTTTT

V gene: TRBV28
D gene: TRBD2
clone size: many
J gene: TRBJ2-7
CDR3 protein: CASIRTSGIYEQYF
CDR3 DNA: TGTGCCAGCATTAGGACTAGCGGGATCTACGAGCAGTACTTC

V gene: TRBV28
D gene: NA
clone size: many
J gene: TRBJ2-3
CDR3 protein: CASSPGLAGSGQYF
CDR3 DNA: TGTGCCAGCAGCCCGGGACTTGCGGGCTCGGGGCAGTATTTT

V gene: TRBV29-1
D gene: NA
clone size: NA
J gene: TRBJ1-5
CDR3 protein: CSQHPTEDSNQPQHF
CDR3 DNA: TGCAGCCAACATCCGACGGAAGATAGCAATCAGCCCCAGCATTTT

V gene: TRBV29-1
D gene: NA
clone size: many
J gene: TRBJ2-1
CDR3 protein: CSVVPPGISSYNEQFF
CDR3 DNA: TGCAGCGTTGTACCCCCCGGAATAAGCTCATACAATGAGCAGTTCTTC

V gene: TRBV6-5
D gene: NA
clone size: many
J gene: TRBJ1-4
CDR3 protein: CASGRIGEKLFF
CDR3 DNA: TGTGCCAGCGGTCGAATTGGTGAAAAACTGTTTTTT

V gene: TRBV7-9
D gene: NA
clone size: few
J gene: TRBJ1-2
CDR3 protein: CASSFWHEGSGYTF
CDR3 DNA: TGTGCCAGCAGCTTTTGGCACGAGGGGAGCGGCTACACCTTC

V gene: TRBV4-2
D gene: TRBD2
clone size: many
J gene: TRBJ2-7
CDR3 protein: CASSQGVSGIPYEQYF
CDR3 DNA: TGTGCCAGCAGCCAAGGGGTTAGCGGGATTCCCTACGAGCAGTACTTC

V gene: TRBV5-6
D gene: NA
clone size: many
J gene: TRBJ2-7
CDR3 protein: CASSLARGSSYEQYF
CDR3 DNA: TGTGCCAGCAGCTTGGCGAGGGGGAGCTCCTACGAGCAGTACTTC

V gene: TRBV29-1
D gene: NA
clone size: many
J gene: TRBJ2-3
CDR3 protein: CSELRDPTDTQYF
CDR3 DNA: TGCAGCGAACTACGGGACCCCACAGATACGCAGTATTTT

V gene: TRBV25-1
D gene: NA
clone size: NA
J gene: TRBJ2-5
CDR3 protein: CASSGGWKETQYF
CDR3 DNA: TGTGCCAGCAGTGGGGGTTGGAAAGAGACCCAGTACTTC

V gene: TRBV5-1
D gene: NA
clone size: many
J gene: TRBJ1-1
CDR3 protein: CASSLAGQEAFF
CDR3 DNA: TGCGCCAGCAGCTTGGCCGGACAGGAAGCTTTCTTT

V gene: TRBV5-1
D gene: NA
clone size: many
J gene: TRBJ1-4
CDR3 protein: CASSSGQFDEKLFF
CDR3 DNA: TGCGCCAGCAGCTCGGGACAATTCGATGAAAAACTGTTTTTT

V gene: TRBV11-1
D gene: NA
clone size: many
J gene: TRBJ2-6
CDR3 protein: CASSPVGSGANVLTF
CDR3 DNA: TGTGCCAGCAGCCCGGTGGGCTCTGGGGCCAACGTCCTGACTTTC

V gene: TRBV7-9
D gene: NA
clone size: NA
J gene: TRBJ2-3
CDR3 protein: CASSLGLVDTQYF
CDR3 DNA: TGTGCCAGCAGCTTAGGGCTTGTCGATACGCAGTATTTT

V gene: TRBV20-1
D gene: TRBD2
clone size: large
J gene: TRBJ2-1
CDR3 protein: CSARDKTSGYNEQFF
CDR3 DNA: TGCAGTGCTAGAGATAAAACTAGCGGGTATAATGAGCAGTTCTTC

V gene: TRBV5-1
D gene: TRBD1
clone size: many
J gene: TRBJ2-3
CDR3 protein: CASSPTGVLTDTQYF
CDR3 DNA: TGCGCCAGCAGCCCGACAGGGGTTCTTACAGATACGCAGTATTTT

V gene: TRBV7-2
D gene: TRBD2
clone size: many
J gene: TRBJ2-7
CDR3 protein: CASSPRLAGSYEQYF
CDR3 DNA: TGTGCCAGCAGCCCCCGACTAGCGGGATCCTACGAGCAGTACTTC

V gene: TRBV20-1
D gene: NA
clone size: many
J gene: TRBJ2-1
CDR3 protein: CSARTGPQDYNEQFF
CDR3 DNA: TGCAGTGCAAGAACCGGGCCCCAGGACTACAATGAGCAGTTCTTC

V gene: TRBV5-6
D gene: NA
clone size: many
J gene: TRBJ2-5
CDR3 protein: CASSAGTTQYF
CDR3 DNA: TGTGCCAGCAGCGCAGGGACGACCCAGTACTTC

V gene: TRBV20-1
D gene: TRBD2
clone size: many
J gene: TRBJ2-3
CDR3 protein: CSASGRGLSTDTQYF
CDR3 DNA: TGCAGTGCCAGCGGGAGGGGCCTAAGCACAGATACGCAGTATTTT

V gene: TRBV18
D gene: TRBD2
clone size: few
J gene: TRBJ2-1
CDR3 protein: CASSPPGLAGSNEQFF
CDR3 DNA: TGTGCCAGCTCACCCCCCGGACTAGCGGGTTCCAATGAGCAGTTCTTC

V gene: TRBV6-5
D gene: TRBD1
clone size: few
J gene: TRBJ1-4
CDR3 protein: CASSSGTGEKLFF
CDR3 DNA: TGTGCCAGCAGTTCCGGGACAGGGGAAAAACTGTTTTTT

V gene: TRBV19
D gene: TRBD1
clone size: NA
J gene: TRBJ1-5
CDR3 protein: CASTDRGQGNQPQHF
CDR3 DNA: TGTGCCAGTACGGATCGGGGACAGGGTAATCAGCCCCAGCATTTT

V gene: TRBV3-1
D gene: NA
clone size: medium-sized
J gene: TRBJ1-2
CDR3 protein: CASSQRQFYGYTF
CDR3 DNA: TGTGCCAGCAGCCAACGACAGTTCTATGGCTACACCTTC

V gene: TRBV5-4
D gene: NA
clone size: many
J gene: TRBJ2-4
CDR3 protein: CASSLQGRHLAKNIQYF
CDR3 DNA: TGTGCCAGCAGCTTGCAAGGGAGGCACCTAGCCAAAAACATTCAGTACTTC

V gene: TRBV6-5
D gene: NA
clone size: many
J gene: TRBJ1-3
CDR3 protein: CASSYRRGGGSGNTIYF
CDR3 DNA: TGTGCCAGCAGTTACAGGAGGGGGGGCGGCTCTGGAAACACCATATATTTT

V gene: TRBV29-1
D gene: NA
clone size: many
J gene: TRBJ2-2
CDR3 protein: CSVDGPGGTGELFF
CDR3 DNA: TGCAGCGTGGACGGCCCCGGCGGCACCGGGGAGCTGTTTTTT

V gene: TRBV6-5
D gene: NA
clone size: many
J gene: TRBJ2-2
CDR3 protein: CASSYGQVNTGELFF
CDR3 DNA: TGTGCCAGCAGTTACGGGCAGGTTAACACCGGGGAGCTGTTTTTT

V gene: TRBV4-2
D gene: TRBD2
clone size: NA
J gene: TRBJ2-4
CDR3 protein: CASSHWTSGSVENIQYF
CDR3 DNA: TGTGCCAGCAGCCACTGGACTAGCGGGAGTGTGGAAAACATTCAGTACTTC

V gene: TRBV29-1
D gene: TRBD2
clone size: many
J gene: TRBJ2-3
CDR3 protein: CSVVAGARSTDTQYF
CDR3 DNA: TGCAGCGTCGTAGCGGGAGCCCGTAGCACAGATACGCAGTATTTT

V gene: TRBV18
D gene: NA
clone size: many
J gene: TRBJ2-5
CDR3 protein: CASSPPGVETQYF
CDR3 DNA: TGTGCCAGCTCACCACCAGGGGTAGAGACCCAGTACTTC

V gene: TRBV28
D gene: TRBD1
clone size: many
J gene: TRBJ2-7
CDR3 protein: CASRTGPYEQYF
CDR3 DNA: TGTGCCAGCAGGACAGGGCCCTACGAGCAGTACTTC

V gene: TRBV7-9
D gene: NA
clone size: many
J gene: TRBJ2-7
CDR3 protein: CASSRDTASYEQYF
CDR3 DNA: TGTGCCAGCAGCCGGGACACTGCTTCCTACGAGCAGTACTTC

V gene: TRBV7-2
D gene: TRBD1
clone size: many
J gene: TRBJ2-5
CDR3 protein: CASSLGDRKTQYF
CDR3 DNA: TGTGCCAGCAGCTTAGGGGACAGAAAGACCCAGTACTTC

V gene: TRBV11-2
D gene: NA
clone size: many
J gene: TRBJ1-5
CDR3 protein: CASSLADGGQPQHF
CDR3 DNA: TGTGCCAGCAGCTTAGCGGATGGAGGGCAGCCCCAGCATTTT

V gene: TRBV12-3/TRBV12-4
D gene: NA
clone size: many
J gene: TRBJ1-5
CDR3 protein: CASSLPGLQPQHF
CDR3 DNA: TGTGCCAGCAGTTTACCAGGGCTTCAGCCCCAGCATTTT

V gene: TRBV11-1
D gene: NA
clone size: many
J gene: TRBJ2-5
CDR3 protein: CASSPSWGAETQYF
CDR3 DNA: TGTGCCAGCAGCCCCTCTTGGGGGGCTGAGACCCAGTACTTC

V gene: TRBV2
D gene: TRBD2
clone size: few
J gene: TRBJ2-1
CDR3 protein: CASSLLAGGGNEQFF
CDR3 DNA: TGTGCCAGCAGTCTTCTAGCGGGGGGAGGGAATGAGCAGTTCTTC

V gene: TRBV5-1
D gene: NA
clone size: many
J gene: TRBJ2-1
CDR3 protein: CASSLEYNEQFF
CDR3 DNA: TGCGCCAGCAGCTTGGAGTACAATGAGCAGTTCTTC

V gene: TRBV5-1
D gene: NA
clone size: many
J gene: TRBJ2-1
CDR3 protein: CASTPGGYGREQFF
CDR3 DNA: TGCGCCAGCACCCCCGGGGGTTACGGAAGGGAGCAGTTCTTC

V gene: TRBV7-3
D gene: TRBD2
clone size: many
J gene: TRBJ2-7
CDR3 protein: CASSLLAGGEQYF
CDR3 DNA: TGTGCCAGCAGCCTCCTGGCGGGGGGAGAGCAGTACTTC

V gene: TRBV9
D gene: NA
clone size: NA
J gene: TRBJ2-3
CDR3 protein: CASSVVPQDTDTQYF
CDR3 DNA: TGTGCCAGCAGCGTAGTACCACAAGACACAGATACGCAGTATTTT

V gene: TRBV12-3/TRBV12-4
D gene: NA
clone size: medium-sized
J gene: TRBJ2-6
CDR3 protein: CASSFGGSGANVLTF
CDR3 DNA: TGTGCCAGCAGTTTTGGGGGCTCTGGGGCCAACGTCCTGACTTTC

V gene: TRBV29-1
D gene: TRBD1
clone size: many
J gene: TRBJ2-3
CDR3 protein: CSGTAGTGRTDTQYF
CDR3 DNA: TGCAGCGGGACCGCCGGGACAGGGCGCACAGATACGCAGTATTTT

V gene: TRBV29-1
D gene: NA
clone size: many
J gene: TRBJ2-5
CDR3 protein: CSVRTWGETQYF
CDR3 DNA: TGCAGCGTCCGGACTTGGGGAGAGACCCAGTACTTC

V gene: TRBV7-9
D gene: NA
clone size: NA
J gene: TRBJ2-1
CDR3 protein: CASSLVLDTLISYNEQFF
CDR3 DNA: TGTGCCAGCAGCTTGGTCCTTGACACACTTATTTCCTACAATGAGCAGTTCTTC